What follows are 15 T cell receptor beta chains derived from one specimen sequenced in a study of blood T cell repertoires in COVID-19. This table comes from immunoSEQ multiplex PCR, and its TCRdb copy is limited to in-frame clones, with some not included. The repertoire holds more than 200,000 clones, 84% seen once, with about 1.8% in the top ten. The sample was PBMCs or T cells enriched from blood (not recorded which). The origin of the receptors is a man aged 55 to 70 who had recovered from COVID-19.

The rearrangement joins TRBV7-8 to TRBJ2-3; 10 bases agree with TRBD2. Germline V gene data show CDR1 as SGHVS and CDR2 as FQNEAQ. The CDR3 runs 16 residues. Germline trimming cut 5 bases from V and 3 bases from J; bases unmatched to any gene: 8. CDR3 in DNA: TGTGCCAGCAGCGCAGAACTAGCGGGGATTACAGATACGCAGTATTTT. Translation gives CASSAELAGITDTQYF.

V and J are TRBV24-1 and TRBJ2-7, with 10 bases lining up with TRBD1. The junction had 9 bases not matched to a gene; V was cut back by 7 bases and J by 7 bases. Germline V gives CDR1 KGHDR, CDR2 SFDVKD. This CDR3 has 14 amino acids. The chain's CDR3 is CATSPGTGAGEQYF. CDR3 DNA: TGTGCCACCAGCCCCGGGACAGGGGCGGGGGAGCAGTACTTC.

This clone has just a few counts. V and J are TRBV10-2 and TRBJ1-6; D is unresolved. Germline V lookup: CDR1 WSHSY, CDR2 SAAADI. V shed 6 bases and J shed 2 bases, with 14 bases lying between them. This CDR3 region has 16 residues. The CDR3 region is CASSQTGVTYNSPLHF. Written as DNA, the CDR3 is TGCGCCAGCAGCCAGACGGGAGTCACCTATAATTCACCCCTCCACTTT.

The chain employs TRBV19 and TRBJ1-4; 7 nucleotides align to TRBD1. Germline values: CDR1 LNHDA, CDR2 SQIVND (reference sequence). V was clipped by 3 bases and J by 6 bases; unmatched bases: 7. The CDR3 is 15 residues long. The CDR3, as DNA: TGTGCCAGTAGTATCGAGACAGGGCTATATGAAAAACTGTTTTTT. It codes for CASSIETGLYEKLFF.

This rearrangement joins TRBV5-1 to TRBJ1-1, with TRBD1 as a possible D gene (6 bases). There are 14 residues in the CDR3. CDR1 is SGHRS and CDR2 is YFSETQ in the germline V gene. V dropped 4 bases and J dropped 3 bases, with 13 bases sitting between them. The CDR3, as DNA: TGCGCCAGCAGCAACTCAGGGGAGCACACTGAAGCTTTCTTT. It is translated as CASSNSGEHTEAFF.

This clone was seen a few times. The CDR3 DNA reads TGTGCCGTTGGGGCTAGCGGTCTTCCCTACAATGAGCAGTTCTTC. This sequence encodes CAVGASGLPYNEQFF. The rearrangement uses TRBV6-6 and TRBJ2-1; TRBD2 agrees at 7 bases. J gave up 2 bases and V 11 bases, and 12 bases lay outside the gene matches. This CDR3 contains 15 residues. Germline CDR1 and CDR2: MNHNY and SVGAGI (reference sequence).

The CDR3 coding sequence is TGTGCCAGCAGTTCGGACAGGGCTGGAAACACCATATATTTT. Translation: CASSSDRAGNTIYF. The chain uses TRBV6-2 or TRBV6-3 and TRBJ1-3, with 8 positions matching TRBD1. This CDR3 has 14 amino acids. J gave up 2 bases and V 4 bases, and 1 base lay outside the gene matches. Per germline, CDR1 MNHEY and CDR2 SVGEGT.

Worth noting for this clone: Additional DNA sequences in this sample encode the identical CDR3. The V and J genes are TRBV6-5 and TRBJ1-1; D might be TRBD1 (6 bases). The V gene lost 6 bases and the J gene lost 1 base, with 9 bases spanning the gap. CDR3 size: 13 residues. The V gene's germline CDR1 is MNHEY and CDR2 SVGAGI. The CDR3 spells CASRTDRNTEAFF. The CDR3 bases are TGTGCCAGCAGAACGGACAGGAACACTGAAGCTTTCTTT.

The gene calls are TRBV6-2 or TRBV6-3 and TRBJ2-5, with 11 bases lining up with TRBD2. With 4 bases clipped from V and 4 bases from J, the junction kept 8 bases outside the gene matches. The CDR3 extends over 16 amino acids. Germline V gene data show CDR1 as MNHEY and CDR2 as SVGEGT. The CDR3 spells CASSFRLAGLGETQYF. DNA for the CDR3: TGTGCCAGCAGTTTCCGACTAGCGGGGTTAGGAGAGACCCAGTACTTC.

Remarks on this clone: Within the sample, other DNA sequences also encode this same CDR3. The rearrangement joins TRBV6-5 to TRBJ1-1; D may be TRBD1 (6 bases). This CDR3 contains 12 residues. V shed 2 bases and J shed 7 bases, with 8 bases lying between them. Germline assignment: CDR1 MNHEY and CDR2 SVGAGI. CDR3 amino acids: CASSYRGGEAFF. The DNA of the CDR3 is TGTGCCAGCAGTTACCGAGGGGGTGAAGCTTTCTTT.

The chain couples TRBV27 to TRBJ2-7; 11 bases line up with TRBD2. The CDR3 has 17 amino acids. The germline V gene has CDR1 MNHEY and CDR2 SMNVEV (reference sequence). The J segment lost 4 bases and the V segment lost 3 bases, leaving 11 bases of the junction unmatched. CDR3 residues: CASSLPVSGGANYEQYF. In DNA, the CDR3 is TGTGCCAGCAGTTTGCCCGTTAGCGGGGGGGCGAATTACGAGCAGTACTTC.

A remark on this clone: Other nucleotide sequences in the sample specify the same CDR3. The chain joins TRBV7-9 to TRBJ1-1, with 8 bases matching TRBD1. V was pared by 3 bases and J by 9 bases, with 3 bases of the junction left unmatched. This CDR3 has 12 amino acids. Per germline, CDR1 SEHNR and CDR2 FQNEAQ (reference sequence). The CDR3 DNA reads as TGTGCCAGCAGCTTGGGACAGGAAAAAGCTTTCTTT. Amino acids: CASSLGQEKAFF.

The rearrangement joins TRBV11-3 to TRBJ2-1, with 7 bases fitting TRBD2. V lost 7 bases to trimming and J lost 10 bases; unmatched junction nucleotides: 19. The CDR3 loop spans 16 amino acids. CDR1 is SGHNT and CDR2 is YENEEA in the germline V gene. The CDR3 region is CASILASGADRGEQFF. DNA for the CDR3: TGTGCCAGCATCCTAGCTAGCGGCGCTGACCGGGGGGAGCAGTTCTTC.

This chain uses TRBV24-1 with TRBJ1-2; the D is unclear. With 1 base removed from V and 2 bases from J, the gap between germline ends came to 7 bases. Per the germline V gene, CDR1 is KGHDR and CDR2 is SFDVKD. The CDR3 length is 14 residues. CDR3 region: CATSDFSQNYGYTF. The DNA for the CDR3 is TGTGCCACCAGTGATTTCTCACAGAACTATGGCTACACCTTC.

The rearrangement joins TRBV2 to TRBJ1-5, with TRBD1 matching 7 bases. The germline V gene has CDR1 SNHLY and CDR2 FYNNEI. This CDR3 contains 15 residues. V shed 3 bases and J 4 bases; nucleotides not matched to a gene: 6. The CDR3 DNA reads as TGTGCCAGCAGTGAGTTGAACAGGGGTAATCAGCCCCAGCATTTT. Translated: CASSELNRGNQPQHF.